Following are 25 T cell receptor beta chains from one sample sequenced in a study of cytomegalovirus exposure and HLA in healthy donors. Measured with immunoSEQ multiplex PCR; TCRdb has only the in-frame clones, and not every one. This sample has more than 110,000 clones; roughly nine tenths occur once, and the top ten carry 2.9%. Source material: PBMCs. Receptor source: a man younger than 35 in good health and CMV-seronegative.

The chain uses TRBV7-2 and TRBJ2-5, with a tentative D call TRBD2 (5 bases). The CDR3 spans 16 residues. The V end was cut by 1 base, the J end by 4 bases, with 16 bases between. The germline V gene encodes CDR1 SGHTA and CDR2 FQGNSA. This chain's CDR3 is CASSLVGLPNRETQYF. The CDR3, as DNA: TGTGCCAGCAGCTTAGTAGGACTCCCGAATCGAGAGACCCAGTACTTC.

The CDR3 sequence is CAWSVETIGFYNEQFF. Written as DNA, the CDR3 is TGTGCCTGGAGTGTAGAGACAATCGGCTTTTACAATGAGCAGTTCTTC. This chain joins TRBV30 and TRBJ2-1; D gene uncertain. The CDR3 is 16 amino acids. CDR1 and CDR2 (germline): GTSNPN, SVGIG (reference sequence). V gave up 0 bases and J gave up 4 bases, with 16 bases separating them.

This clone came up a few times. This chain joins TRBV5-8 and TRBJ1-2; 7 bases match TRBD1. The V segment lost 3 bases and the J segment 4 bases; nucleotides outside the gene matches: 3. This CDR3 has 13 amino acids. Looked up from germline, CDR1 is SGHTS and CDR2 is YDEGEE. The DNA of the CDR3 is TGTGCCAGCAGCTCAGACAGGGTCTATGGCTACACCTTC. Translated: CASSSDRVYGYTF.

The chain carries TRBV5-4 and TRBJ1-6, with D maybe TRBD1 (6 bases). Germline V gene data show CDR1 as SGHNT and CDR2 as YYREEE (reference sequence). The CDR3 totals 15 residues. The V end was cut by 2 bases, the J end by 3 bases, with 9 bases between. The CDR3 coding sequence is TGTGCCAGCAGCTTTCAACAGGGCTATAATTCACCCCTCCACTTT. Translated, it gives CASSFQQGYNSPLHF.

V usage is TRBV19 and J usage is TRBJ1-5; TRBD1 aligns across 9 bases. V lost 7 bases, J lost 6 bases, and 7 bases stayed unmatched. Per the germline V gene, CDR1 is LNHDA and CDR2 is SQIVND (reference sequence). The CDR3 is 14 amino acids. CDR3: CASNPTGGVQPQHF. CDR3 DNA: TGTGCCAGTAACCCGACAGGGGGGGTTCAGCCCCAGCATTTT.

The chain employs TRBV2 and TRBJ2-7; tentatively, D is TRBD1 (6 bases). The germline gives CDR1 SNHLY, CDR2 FYNNEI. The ends were cut back, 6 bases at V and 4 bases at J, with 10 bases in the middle. The CDR3 contains 12 residues. CDR3 amino acids: CASRDRSYEQYF. Written as DNA, the CDR3 is TGTGCCAGCAGGGACAGAAGTTACGAGCAGTACTTC.

This clone appeared a single time. The chain links TRBV14 to TRBJ2-3, with 8 bases identical to TRBD1. The CDR3 covers 15 residues. V lost 1 base, J lost 6 bases, and 6 bases stayed unmatched. Germline assignment: CDR1 SGHDN and CDR2 FVKESK. Here the CDR3 DNA reads TGTGCCAGCAGCCAAGGACAGGGGTTTTGGGATACGCAGTATTTT. Translation gives CASSQGQGFWDTQYF.

The V and J genes are TRBV11-3 and TRBJ2-7; 12 bases agree with TRBD1. Losses at the gene ends were 5 bases for V and 5 bases for J; bases not matched to a gene: 10. The CDR3 covers 16 residues. CDR1 and CDR2 from the germline V gene are SGHNT and YENEEA. CDR3 bases: TGTGCCAGCAGCCCTGGGGACAGGGGGCGCAGGGACGAGCAGTACTTC. This codes for CASSPGDRGRRDEQYF.

In this sample, this clone turned up a few times. The rearrangement uses TRBV9 and TRBJ1-2; the D gene is possibly TRBD1 (6 bases). CDR3 length: 15 amino acids. Per the germline V gene, CDR1 is SGDLS and CDR2 is YYNGEE. Trimming took off 0 bases at V and 7 bases at J, with 16 bases between the two ends. CDR3 in amino acids: CASSVAGTLNLGYTF. DNA for the CDR3: TGTGCCAGCAGCGTAGCCGGGACACTAAACCTTGGCTACACCTTC. Supplemented by reference TRBV9 and TRBJ1-2, the full variable domain reads DSGVTQTPKHLITATGQRVTLRCSPRSGDLSVYWYQQSLDQGLQFLIQYYNGEERAKGNILERFSAQQFPDLHSELNLSSLELGDSALYFCASSVAGTLNLGYTFGSGTRLTVV.

The rearrangement joins TRBV7-9 to TRBJ1-1, with a tentative D call TRBD1 (6 bases). V was pared by 2 bases and J by 7 bases, with 14 bases between. Germline CDR1 is SEHNR and CDR2 is FQNEAQ (reference sequence). This CDR3 is built from 14 residues. CDR3 residues: CASSLPPRGDEAFF. CDR3 nucleotide sequence: TGTGCCAGCAGCTTACCTCCCAGGGGTGATGAAGCTTTCTTT.

In its sample, this clone was seen a few times. The chain combines TRBV19 with TRBJ1-2; the D gene is possibly TRBD1 (5 bases). V lost 6 bases and J 2 bases, leaving 19 bases between the germline ends. The CDR3 has 16 amino acids. CDR1 is LNHDA, CDR2 SQIVND, per germline (reference sequence). This CDR3 reads CASRPGEPGRNYGYTF. The CDR3 nucleotides read TGTGCCAGTAGGCCGGGGGAGCCCGGGAGAAACTATGGCTACACCTTC.

The chain combines TRBV28 with TRBJ2-7, with 9 bases fitting TRBD2. V was pared by 8 bases and J by 0 bases, with 5 bases of the junction left unmatched. This CDR3 contains 14 residues. Germline loops: CDR1 MDHEN, CDR2 SYDVKM. The CDR3 sequence: CASGLAGVSYEQYF. The CDR3, as DNA: TGTGCCAGCGGCTTAGCGGGAGTCTCCTACGAGCAGTACTTC.

V usage is TRBV4-1 and J usage is TRBJ1-2; no firm D call. The germline gives CDR1 MGHRA, CDR2 YSYEKL. This CDR3 spans 13 amino acids. Trimming pared 1 base from V and 8 bases from J, leaving 11 bases between. The CDR3 sequence: CASSQAQLWGYTF. CDR3 nucleotide sequence: TGCGCCAGCAGCCAAGCACAGCTTTGGGGCTACACCTTC.

This clone has a single count. The chain links TRBV4-1 to TRBJ2-3, with 7 positions matching TRBD2. V trimming: 1 base; J trimming: 0 bases; junction bases outside the gene matches: 7. The germline V gene encodes CDR1 MGHRA and CDR2 YSYEKL. This CDR3 is built from 17 residues. CDR3: CASSQGRGRTSTDTQYF. CDR3 nucleotide sequence: TGCGCCAGCAGCCAAGGGCGGGGGAGAACTAGCACAGATACGCAGTATTTT.

V and J are TRBV27 and TRBJ2-1; the match to TRBD2 covers 13 bases. Germline V gene data show CDR1 as MNHEY and CDR2 as SMNVEV (reference sequence). The V and J ends lost 3 bases and 7 bases, in that order; junction bases with no gene match: 21. The CDR3 spans 21 residues. CDR3 loop: CASSFYSPGLAGSNSQNEQFF. In DNA form, the CDR3 reads TGTGCCAGCAGTTTTTACAGTCCGGGACTAGCGGGGAGTAACAGCCAAAATGAGCAGTTCTTC.

This chain joins TRBV2 and TRBJ2-1, with D perhaps matching TRBD2 (5 bases). The V and J ends lost 4 bases and 0 bases respectively, with 10 bases between them. This CDR3 is built from 15 residues. CDR1 is SNHLY, CDR2 FYNNEI, per germline. CDR3 coding DNA: TGTGCCAGCAGTGGAGGACTTTACTCCTACAATGAGCAGTTCTTC. Amino acids: CASSGGLYSYNEQFF.

The J gene is TRBJ2-2, the V gene TRBV19, with 8 bases that match TRBD2. The CDR3 is made up of 14 amino acids. Germline loops: CDR1 LNHDA, CDR2 SQIVND (reference sequence). J lost 6 bases, V lost 6 bases, and 6 bases had no gene match. The CDR3 protein is CASRHGGLAGELFF. The DNA of the CDR3 is TGTGCCAGTAGGCATGGGGGACTAGCCGGGGAGCTGTTTTTT.

This chain uses TRBV4-1 with TRBJ2-7; no reliable D call. From germline, CDR1 is MGHRA and CDR2 YSYEKL. The CDR3 runs to 16 residues. Trimming removed 1 base from V and 2 bases from J, with 15 bases in between. The chain's CDR3 is CASSQVQVDSTYEQYF. The DNA for the CDR3 is TGCGCCAGCAGCCAAGTGCAGGTCGATTCAACCTACGAGCAGTACTTC.

There are a few counts of this clone. The chain carries TRBV7-9 and TRBJ2-7, with D perhaps matching TRBD2 (5 bases). This CDR3 is 16 amino acids long. Germline V CDR1 and CDR2: SEHNR, FQNEAQ (reference sequence). Trimming removed 1 base at V and 0 bases at J, with 13 bases between. The CDR3 sequence: CASSLVRAGSSYEQYF. CDR3 bases: TGTGCCAGCAGCTTAGTGCGGGCCGGTAGCTCCTACGAGCAGTACTTC.

J is TRBJ1-5 and V is TRBV5-1; 7 nucleotides line up with TRBD1. This CDR3 is 15 amino acids long. V gave up 2 bases and J gave up 4 bases; unmatched junction bases: 6. From germline, CDR1 is SGHRS and CDR2 YFSETQ. The CDR3 is CASSLGDSDNQPQHF. The CDR3 bases are TGCGCCAGCAGCTTAGGGGACAGTGATAATCAGCCCCAGCATTTT.

The chain carries TRBV6-1 and TRBJ1-4, with 10 bases aligning to TRBD1. This CDR3 is built from 15 residues. Germline V lookup: CDR1 MNHNS, CDR2 SASEGT. V shed 1 base, J shed 7 bases, and the junction held 3 bases outside the gene matches. CDR3 sequence: CASSEGGTGVEKLFF. In nucleotides, the CDR3 is TGTGCCAGCAGTGAAGGGGGGACAGGGGTTGAAAAACTGTTTTTT.

The chain has TRBV6-5 and TRBJ1-1, with D uncertain. Trimming cost V 5 bases and J 3 bases, with 13 bases left between them. The germline gives CDR1 MNHEY, CDR2 SVGAGI. This CDR3 is built from 14 residues. CDR3 in DNA: TGTGCCAGCAGTCCGGACGGAGGGCACACTGAAGCTTTCTTT. Translating it yields CASSPDGGHTEAFF.

The V and J genes are TRBV2 and TRBJ2-5, with D perhaps TRBD2 (6 bases). The CDR3 contains 16 residues. V shed 6 bases and J shed 6 bases, with 23 bases lying between them. In germline, CDR1 is SNHLY, CDR2 FYNNEI. The CDR3 is CASSLGTLGKPQTQYF. CDR3 nucleotide sequence: TGTGCCAGCAGCCTGGGGACTCTGGGTAAACCCCAGACCCAGTACTTC.

CDR3 residues: CASSHWGQDHTGELFF. In DNA, the CDR3 is TGCGCCAGCAGTCACTGGGGACAGGACCACACCGGGGAGCTGTTTTTT. The J gene is TRBJ2-2, the V gene TRBV23-1; 8 bases line up with TRBD1. TRBV23-1 is marked as an open reading frame, function uncertain. V lost 3 bases and J lost 3; bases outside the gene matches: 6. The CDR3 sequence is 16 residues long.

V gene TRBV5-1 combines with J gene TRBJ1-2; no clear D. V shed 3 bases and J shed 4 bases, with 25 bases lying between them. Germline V gene lookup returns CDR1 SGHRS and CDR2 YFSETQ. The CDR3 runs 18 residues. CDR3: CASSSADAGKADFYGYTF. CDR3 nucleotide sequence: TGCGCCAGCAGCTCCGCCGACGCAGGCAAGGCGGACTTCTATGGCTACACCTTC.